These 14 T cell receptor beta chains came from one sample sequenced in a study of blood T cell repertoires in COVID-19. Only in-frame clones appear in the TCRdb table, and some are missing; sequencing was by immunoSEQ multiplex PCR. The table shows approximately 220,000 clones, with roughly 84% occurring only once. Material for sequencing was peripheral blood. The receptors come from a woman between 55 and 75 years old with acute or convalescent COVID-19.

The chain recombines TRBV7-9 with TRBJ1-4, with a weak D call TRBD1 (5 bases). The CDR3 sequence is 15 residues long. V was pared by 4 bases and J by 5 bases, with 14 bases between. Germline CDR1 is SEHNR and CDR2 is FQNEAQ (reference sequence). In nucleotides, the CDR3 is TGTGCCAGCAGCTATTTTACCGACAGAAATGAAAAACTGTTTTTT. Its protein product is CASSYFTDRNEKLFF.

This rearrangement joins TRBV5-4 to TRBJ1-2, with D possibly being TRBD1 (6 bases). The CDR3 is 16 residues long. Germline V gene lookup returns CDR1 SGHNT and CDR2 YYREEE (reference sequence). Trimming took 3 bases from V and 4 from J, leaving 19 bases between them. The CDR3 bases are TGTGCCAGCAGCTCCGCTGAAACAGGGAGGGCCTATGGCTACACCTTC. Residues: CASSSAETGRAYGYTF.

Written as DNA, the CDR3 is TGTGCCAGCAGCTTAGTTGGGACTAGCGTGGGCACCGGGGAGCTGTTTTTT. Translated: CASSLVGTSVGTGELFF. V usage is TRBV11-2 and J usage is TRBJ2-2; TRBD2 aligns across 10 bases. CDR3 length equals 17 residues. The V gene end was trimmed by 1 base and the J gene end by 4 bases; junction bases not matched to a gene: 6. Per the germline V gene, CDR1 is SGHAT and CDR2 is FQNNGV.

The V call is TRBV28, the J call TRBJ1-2; D possibly corresponds to TRBD1 (6 bases). The V gene's germline CDR1 is MDHEN and CDR2 SYDVKM. The CDR3 contains 15 residues. Deletions cut 3 bases from V and 3 bases from J, with 14 bases between. Here the CDR3 reads CASSLGGAYDYGYTF. In DNA, the CDR3 is TGTGCCAGCAGTTTGGGGGGGGCCTACGACTATGGCTACACCTTC.

This chain links TRBV30 with TRBJ1-5; possible D gene TRBD1, 6 bases. V was clipped by 5 bases and J by 2 bases, with 10 bases between them. The CDR3 has 13 residues. Germline V gives CDR1 GTSNPN, CDR2 SVGIG (reference sequence). The CDR3 DNA is TGTGCCTGGGGAGCAGGGGGCAATCAGCCCCAGCATTTT. Its translation: CAWGAGGNQPQHF.

The rearrangement links TRBV2 to TRBJ2-2, with no clear D. Germline V gene sequence: CDR1 SNHLY, CDR2 FYNNEI. Trimming left V 6 bases short and J 6 bases short, with 11 bases between. The CDR3 has 13 amino acids. CDR3 sequence: CASRSPSPGELFF. The CDR3 coding sequence is TGTGCCAGCAGGTCCCCCAGTCCCGGGGAGCTGTTTTTT. The complete variable domain, with remaining parts taken from reference TRBV2 and TRBJ2-2, reads EPEVTQTPSHQVTQMGQEVILRCVPISNHLYFYWYRQILGQKVEFLVSFYNNEISEKSEIFDDQFSVERPDGSNFTLKIRSTKLEDSAMYFCASRSPSPGELFFGEGSRLTVL.

The chain has TRBV20-1 and TRBJ2-5; D possibly corresponds to TRBD1 (5 bases). The CDR3 totals 12 residues. The V end lost 6 bases, the J end lost 4 bases, and 12 bases lay between the germline ends. Germline V gene data show CDR1 as DFQATT and CDR2 as SNEGSKA (reference sequence). CDR3 nucleotide sequence: TGCAGTGCCAGTCAGGGTTCAGAGACCCAGTACTTC. Translating it yields CSASQGSETQYF.

The V call is TRBV5-1, the J call TRBJ1-1; D possibly corresponds to TRBD1 (6 bases). Germline loops: CDR1 SGHRS, CDR2 YFSETQ. This CDR3 comprises 16 residues. V was clipped by 1 base and J by 1 base, with 14 bases between them. CDR3 residues: CASSLFIGDKNTEAFF. In DNA, the CDR3 is TGCGCCAGCAGCTTGTTTATTGGGGACAAGAACACTGAAGCTTTCTTT.

This chain joins TRBV6-6 and TRBJ2-7, with D perhaps TRBD2 (6 bases). The CDR3 consists of 14 residues. CDR1 and CDR2 (germline): MNHNY, SVGAGI (reference sequence). Trimming pared 6 bases from V and 3 bases from J, leaving 15 bases between. DNA of the CDR3: TGTGCCAGCAGGCGTCCGGACGGGAGCTACGAGCAGTACTTC. Residues: CASRRPDGSYEQYF.

CDR3 nucleotides: TGTGCCAGTGTGTCAGGGGACCCTAGCACAGATACGCAGTATTTT. Translation: CASVSGDPSTDTQYF. This sequence joins TRBV28 and TRBJ2-3, with D possibly being TRBD1 (6 bases). V lost 9 bases, J lost 0 bases, and 16 bases lay in between. Germline CDR1 reads MDHEN; CDR2 reads SYDVKM. CDR3 length: 15 amino acids.

The gene calls are TRBV7-9 and TRBJ1-6; 7 bases are a match to TRBD1. Losses at the gene ends were 5 bases for V and 1 base for J; bases not matched to a gene: 8. This CDR3 is 17 amino acids long. Germline V gene lookup returns CDR1 SEHNR and CDR2 FQNEAQ (reference sequence). In DNA, the CDR3 is TGTGCCAGCAGCACGACAGGGTTGGGATCCTATAATTCACCCCTCCACTTT. Protein product: CASSTTGLGSYNSPLHF.

The rearrangement links TRBV15 to TRBJ1-4; tentatively, D is TRBD1 (5 bases). Trimming cost V 4 bases and J 5 bases, with 14 bases left between them. Germline V gene data show CDR1 as LNHNV and CDR2 as YYDKDF (reference sequence). This CDR3 is 15 amino acids long. The CDR3 reads CATSTGGGINEKLFF. The DNA for the CDR3 is TGTGCCACCAGCACTGGGGGGGGAATCAATGAAAAACTGTTTTTT.

The chain combines TRBV6-5 with TRBJ2-1; the D gene is possibly TRBD1 (5 bases). CDR3 length: 12 residues. Germline assignment: CDR1 MNHEY and CDR2 SVGAGI. V lost 7 bases to trimming and J lost 6 bases, with 10 bases between them. Written as DNA, the CDR3 is TGTGCCAGCATGACGACAGTCAATGAGCAGTTCTTC. Translated: CASMTTVNEQFF.

This sequence joins TRBV30 and TRBJ1-5; TRBD1 aligns across 9 bases. This CDR3 contains 18 residues. Germline V gene lookup returns CDR1 GTSNPN and CDR2 SVGIG (reference sequence). V lost 0 bases, J lost 4 bases, and 13 bases stayed unmatched. Written as DNA, the CDR3 is TGTGCCTGGAGTGTGGGGATTCAAACAGGGGGCCTTAATCAGCCCCAGCATTTT. Protein product: CAWSVGIQTGGLNQPQHF.